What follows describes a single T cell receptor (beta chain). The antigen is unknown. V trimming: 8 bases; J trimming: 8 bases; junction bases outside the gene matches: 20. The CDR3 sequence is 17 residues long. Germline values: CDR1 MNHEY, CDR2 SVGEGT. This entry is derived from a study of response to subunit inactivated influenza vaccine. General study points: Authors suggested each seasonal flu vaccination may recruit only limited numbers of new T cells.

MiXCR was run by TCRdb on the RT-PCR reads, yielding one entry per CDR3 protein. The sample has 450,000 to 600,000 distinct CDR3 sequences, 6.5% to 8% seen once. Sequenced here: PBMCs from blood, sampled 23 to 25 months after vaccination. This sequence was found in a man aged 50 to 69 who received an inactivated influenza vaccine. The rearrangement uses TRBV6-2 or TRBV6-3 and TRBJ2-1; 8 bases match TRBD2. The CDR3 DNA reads TGTGCCAGCTTAAACCGCTCGGTAGCGGGGTTGCCAGATGAGCAGTTCTTC. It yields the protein CASLNRSVAGLPDEQFF.